This T cell receptor beta chain originates from a study of response to subunit inactivated influenza vaccine. General observations from the study: With each seasonal influenza vaccination, the authors suggested, few new T cells are recruited.

MiXCR was run by TCRdb on the RT-PCR reads, yielding one entry per CDR3 protein. The sample includes 400,000 to 650,000 distinct CDR3 sequences, 6% to 9% of them seen just once. As to this clonotype: The antigen remains unidentified.

Germline V CDR1 and CDR2: MNHNS, SASEGT. The CDR3 covers 15 residues. The V gene end was trimmed by 6 bases and the J gene end by 8 bases; junction bases not matched to a gene: 12. This rearrangement joins TRBV6-1 to TRBJ2-1; TRBD2 aligns across 8 bases. The sequences come from PBMCs from blood, collected about 23 months after vaccination. The clonotype was recovered from a man aged 50-75 years who received an inactivated influenza vaccine. The CDR3 protein is CASRPPGLDGYEQFF. CDR3 bases: TGTGCCAGCAGGCCTCCGGGACTAGACGGTTATGAGCAGTTCTTC.